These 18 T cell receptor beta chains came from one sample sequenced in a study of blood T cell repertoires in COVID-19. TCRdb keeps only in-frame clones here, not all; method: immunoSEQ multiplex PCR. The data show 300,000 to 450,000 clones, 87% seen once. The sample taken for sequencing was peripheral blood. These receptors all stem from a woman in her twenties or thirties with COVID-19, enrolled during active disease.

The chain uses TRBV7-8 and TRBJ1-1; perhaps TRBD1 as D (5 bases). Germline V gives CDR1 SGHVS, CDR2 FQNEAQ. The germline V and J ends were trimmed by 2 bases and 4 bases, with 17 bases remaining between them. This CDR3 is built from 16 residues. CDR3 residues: CASSLLSRGWGTEAFF. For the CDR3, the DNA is TGTGCCAGCAGCTTATTGAGTAGGGGATGGGGCACTGAAGCTTTCTTT.

In nucleotides, the CDR3 is TGTGCCAGTAGTCCCTTCGGGGGGGCGTACGAGCAGTACTTC. This codes for CASSPFGGAYEQYF. V gene TRBV19 combines with J gene TRBJ2-7; 8 nucleotides agree with TRBD2. This CDR3 contains 14 residues. The germline V gene encodes CDR1 LNHDA and CDR2 SQIVND (reference sequence). Trimming removed 5 bases from V and 4 bases from J; junction bases left unmatched: 7.

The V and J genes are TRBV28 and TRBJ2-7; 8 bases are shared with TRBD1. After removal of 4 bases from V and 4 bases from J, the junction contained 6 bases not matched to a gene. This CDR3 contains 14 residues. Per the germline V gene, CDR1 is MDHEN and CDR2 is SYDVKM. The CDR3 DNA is TGTGCCAGCAGTTGGGCAGGGGGCGCTTACGAGCAGTACTTC. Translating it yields CASSWAGGAYEQYF.

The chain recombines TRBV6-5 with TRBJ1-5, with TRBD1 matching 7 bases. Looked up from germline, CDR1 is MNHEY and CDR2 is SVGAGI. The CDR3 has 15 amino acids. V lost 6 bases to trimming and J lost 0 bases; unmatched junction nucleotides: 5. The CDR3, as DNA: TGTGCCAGCAGCTCGGGACAGATTAGCAATCAGCCCCAGCATTTT. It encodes CASSSGQISNQPQHF.

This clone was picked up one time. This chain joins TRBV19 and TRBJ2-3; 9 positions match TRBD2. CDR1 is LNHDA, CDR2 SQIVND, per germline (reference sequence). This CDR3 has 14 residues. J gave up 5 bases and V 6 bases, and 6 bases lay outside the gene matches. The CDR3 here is CASSTLAGQDTQYF. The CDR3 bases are TGTGCCAGTAGCACCCTAGCGGGACAAGATACGCAGTATTTT.

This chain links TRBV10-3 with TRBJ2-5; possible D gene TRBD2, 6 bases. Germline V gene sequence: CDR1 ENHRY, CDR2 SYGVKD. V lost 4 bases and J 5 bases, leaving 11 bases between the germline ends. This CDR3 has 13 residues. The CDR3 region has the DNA TGTGCCATCAGTGTCATTGGGGGGGAGACCCAGTACTTC. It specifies CAISVIGGETQYF.

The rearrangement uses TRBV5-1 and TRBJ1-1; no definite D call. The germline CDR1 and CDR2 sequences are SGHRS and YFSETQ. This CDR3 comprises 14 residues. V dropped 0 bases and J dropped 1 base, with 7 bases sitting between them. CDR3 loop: CASSLEHQNTEAFF. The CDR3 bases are TGCGCCAGCAGCTTGGAACATCAGAACACTGAAGCTTTCTTT.

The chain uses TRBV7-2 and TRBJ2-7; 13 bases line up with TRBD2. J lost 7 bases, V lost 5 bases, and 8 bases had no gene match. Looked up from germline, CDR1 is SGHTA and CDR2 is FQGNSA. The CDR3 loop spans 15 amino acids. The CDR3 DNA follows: TGTGCCAGCAGCGGACTAGCGGGAGCGTTTCGGGAGCAGTACTTC. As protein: CASSGLAGAFREQYF. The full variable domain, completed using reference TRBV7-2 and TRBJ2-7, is GAGVSQSPSNKVTEKGKDVELRCDPISGHTALYWYRQSLGQGLEFLIYFQGNSAPDKSGLPSDRFSAERTGGSVSTLTIQRTQQEDSAVYLCASSGLAGAFREQYFGPGTRLTVT.

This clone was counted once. The CDR3 loop reads CASSPQGKSNEKLFF. The CDR3 DNA reads TGTGCCAGTAGTCCACAGGGGAAGTCTAATGAAAAACTGTTTTTT. The rearrangement uses TRBV19 and TRBJ1-4, with 7 nucleotides matching TRBD1. This CDR3 is 15 amino acids long. V shed 5 bases and J 3 bases; nucleotides not matched to a gene: 6. Germline V lookup: CDR1 LNHDA, CDR2 SQIVND (reference sequence).

The CDR3 coding sequence is TGTGCCAGCAGCGGCGGGACAGGGTCAACAACTAATGAAAAACTGTTTTTT. Residues: CASSGGTGSTTNEKLFF. The rearrangement uses TRBV9 and TRBJ1-4, with TRBD1 matching 9 bases. Germline lookup yields CDR1 SGDLS and CDR2 YYNGEE. Trimming cost V 3 bases and J 0 bases; bases outside gene matches: 6. The CDR3 consists of 17 residues.

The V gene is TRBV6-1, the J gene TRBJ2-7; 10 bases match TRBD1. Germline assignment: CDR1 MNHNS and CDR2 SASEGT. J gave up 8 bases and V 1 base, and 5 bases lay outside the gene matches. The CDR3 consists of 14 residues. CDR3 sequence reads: CASSEGGQGIKQYF. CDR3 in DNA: TGTGCCAGCAGTGAAGGGGGACAGGGGATTAAGCAGTACTTC.

The CDR3 nucleotides read TGTGCCAGTAGTATAGACCGGGGGGCCGGGGAGCTGTTTTTT. Translated, it gives CASSIDRGAGELFF. V usage is TRBV19 and J usage is TRBJ2-2; 7 bases are shared with TRBD2. This CDR3 spans 14 amino acids. Trimming cost V 0 bases and J 6 bases; bases outside gene matches: 1. Per the germline V gene, CDR1 is LNHDA and CDR2 is SQIVND (reference sequence).

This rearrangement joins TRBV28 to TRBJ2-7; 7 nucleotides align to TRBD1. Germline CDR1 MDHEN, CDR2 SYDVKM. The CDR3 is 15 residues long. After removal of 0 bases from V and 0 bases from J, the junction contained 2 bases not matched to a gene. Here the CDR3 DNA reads TGTGCCAGCAGTTTATGGGGACAGAGCTCCTACGAGCAGTACTTC. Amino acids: CASSLWGQSSYEQYF.

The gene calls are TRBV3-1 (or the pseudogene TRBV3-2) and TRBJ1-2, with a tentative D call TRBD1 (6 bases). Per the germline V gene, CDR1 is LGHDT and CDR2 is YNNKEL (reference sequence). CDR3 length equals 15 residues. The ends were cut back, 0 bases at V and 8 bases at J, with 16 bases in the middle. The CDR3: CASSQDRSGGEGYTF. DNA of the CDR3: TGTGCCAGCAGCCAAGATCGTTCGGGGGGCGAGGGCTACACCTTC.

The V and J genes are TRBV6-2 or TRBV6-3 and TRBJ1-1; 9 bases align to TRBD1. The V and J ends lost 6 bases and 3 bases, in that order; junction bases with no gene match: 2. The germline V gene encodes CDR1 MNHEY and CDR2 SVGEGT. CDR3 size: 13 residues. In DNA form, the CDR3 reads TGTGCCAGCAGCTGGACAGGGGACACTGAAGCTTTCTTT. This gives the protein CASSWTGDTEAFF.

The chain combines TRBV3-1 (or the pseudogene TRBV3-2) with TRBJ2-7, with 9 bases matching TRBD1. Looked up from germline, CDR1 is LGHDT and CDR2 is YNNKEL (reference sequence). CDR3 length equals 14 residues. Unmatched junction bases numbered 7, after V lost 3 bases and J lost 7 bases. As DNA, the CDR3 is TGTGCCAGCAGCCATGGGACAGGGCCCAAGGAGCAGTACTTC. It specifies CASSHGTGPKEQYF.

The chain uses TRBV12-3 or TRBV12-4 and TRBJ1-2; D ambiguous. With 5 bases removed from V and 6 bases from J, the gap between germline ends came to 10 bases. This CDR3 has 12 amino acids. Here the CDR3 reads CASSVGVDGYTF. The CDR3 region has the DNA TGTGCCAGCAGTGTCGGGGTAGATGGCTACACCTTC.

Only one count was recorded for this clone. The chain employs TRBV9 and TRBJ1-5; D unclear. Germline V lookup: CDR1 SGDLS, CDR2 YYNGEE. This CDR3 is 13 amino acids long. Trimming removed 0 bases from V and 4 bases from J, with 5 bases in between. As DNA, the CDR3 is TGTGCCAGCAGCGTAGACACAAATCAGCCCCAGCATTTT. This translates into CASSVDTNQPQHF.